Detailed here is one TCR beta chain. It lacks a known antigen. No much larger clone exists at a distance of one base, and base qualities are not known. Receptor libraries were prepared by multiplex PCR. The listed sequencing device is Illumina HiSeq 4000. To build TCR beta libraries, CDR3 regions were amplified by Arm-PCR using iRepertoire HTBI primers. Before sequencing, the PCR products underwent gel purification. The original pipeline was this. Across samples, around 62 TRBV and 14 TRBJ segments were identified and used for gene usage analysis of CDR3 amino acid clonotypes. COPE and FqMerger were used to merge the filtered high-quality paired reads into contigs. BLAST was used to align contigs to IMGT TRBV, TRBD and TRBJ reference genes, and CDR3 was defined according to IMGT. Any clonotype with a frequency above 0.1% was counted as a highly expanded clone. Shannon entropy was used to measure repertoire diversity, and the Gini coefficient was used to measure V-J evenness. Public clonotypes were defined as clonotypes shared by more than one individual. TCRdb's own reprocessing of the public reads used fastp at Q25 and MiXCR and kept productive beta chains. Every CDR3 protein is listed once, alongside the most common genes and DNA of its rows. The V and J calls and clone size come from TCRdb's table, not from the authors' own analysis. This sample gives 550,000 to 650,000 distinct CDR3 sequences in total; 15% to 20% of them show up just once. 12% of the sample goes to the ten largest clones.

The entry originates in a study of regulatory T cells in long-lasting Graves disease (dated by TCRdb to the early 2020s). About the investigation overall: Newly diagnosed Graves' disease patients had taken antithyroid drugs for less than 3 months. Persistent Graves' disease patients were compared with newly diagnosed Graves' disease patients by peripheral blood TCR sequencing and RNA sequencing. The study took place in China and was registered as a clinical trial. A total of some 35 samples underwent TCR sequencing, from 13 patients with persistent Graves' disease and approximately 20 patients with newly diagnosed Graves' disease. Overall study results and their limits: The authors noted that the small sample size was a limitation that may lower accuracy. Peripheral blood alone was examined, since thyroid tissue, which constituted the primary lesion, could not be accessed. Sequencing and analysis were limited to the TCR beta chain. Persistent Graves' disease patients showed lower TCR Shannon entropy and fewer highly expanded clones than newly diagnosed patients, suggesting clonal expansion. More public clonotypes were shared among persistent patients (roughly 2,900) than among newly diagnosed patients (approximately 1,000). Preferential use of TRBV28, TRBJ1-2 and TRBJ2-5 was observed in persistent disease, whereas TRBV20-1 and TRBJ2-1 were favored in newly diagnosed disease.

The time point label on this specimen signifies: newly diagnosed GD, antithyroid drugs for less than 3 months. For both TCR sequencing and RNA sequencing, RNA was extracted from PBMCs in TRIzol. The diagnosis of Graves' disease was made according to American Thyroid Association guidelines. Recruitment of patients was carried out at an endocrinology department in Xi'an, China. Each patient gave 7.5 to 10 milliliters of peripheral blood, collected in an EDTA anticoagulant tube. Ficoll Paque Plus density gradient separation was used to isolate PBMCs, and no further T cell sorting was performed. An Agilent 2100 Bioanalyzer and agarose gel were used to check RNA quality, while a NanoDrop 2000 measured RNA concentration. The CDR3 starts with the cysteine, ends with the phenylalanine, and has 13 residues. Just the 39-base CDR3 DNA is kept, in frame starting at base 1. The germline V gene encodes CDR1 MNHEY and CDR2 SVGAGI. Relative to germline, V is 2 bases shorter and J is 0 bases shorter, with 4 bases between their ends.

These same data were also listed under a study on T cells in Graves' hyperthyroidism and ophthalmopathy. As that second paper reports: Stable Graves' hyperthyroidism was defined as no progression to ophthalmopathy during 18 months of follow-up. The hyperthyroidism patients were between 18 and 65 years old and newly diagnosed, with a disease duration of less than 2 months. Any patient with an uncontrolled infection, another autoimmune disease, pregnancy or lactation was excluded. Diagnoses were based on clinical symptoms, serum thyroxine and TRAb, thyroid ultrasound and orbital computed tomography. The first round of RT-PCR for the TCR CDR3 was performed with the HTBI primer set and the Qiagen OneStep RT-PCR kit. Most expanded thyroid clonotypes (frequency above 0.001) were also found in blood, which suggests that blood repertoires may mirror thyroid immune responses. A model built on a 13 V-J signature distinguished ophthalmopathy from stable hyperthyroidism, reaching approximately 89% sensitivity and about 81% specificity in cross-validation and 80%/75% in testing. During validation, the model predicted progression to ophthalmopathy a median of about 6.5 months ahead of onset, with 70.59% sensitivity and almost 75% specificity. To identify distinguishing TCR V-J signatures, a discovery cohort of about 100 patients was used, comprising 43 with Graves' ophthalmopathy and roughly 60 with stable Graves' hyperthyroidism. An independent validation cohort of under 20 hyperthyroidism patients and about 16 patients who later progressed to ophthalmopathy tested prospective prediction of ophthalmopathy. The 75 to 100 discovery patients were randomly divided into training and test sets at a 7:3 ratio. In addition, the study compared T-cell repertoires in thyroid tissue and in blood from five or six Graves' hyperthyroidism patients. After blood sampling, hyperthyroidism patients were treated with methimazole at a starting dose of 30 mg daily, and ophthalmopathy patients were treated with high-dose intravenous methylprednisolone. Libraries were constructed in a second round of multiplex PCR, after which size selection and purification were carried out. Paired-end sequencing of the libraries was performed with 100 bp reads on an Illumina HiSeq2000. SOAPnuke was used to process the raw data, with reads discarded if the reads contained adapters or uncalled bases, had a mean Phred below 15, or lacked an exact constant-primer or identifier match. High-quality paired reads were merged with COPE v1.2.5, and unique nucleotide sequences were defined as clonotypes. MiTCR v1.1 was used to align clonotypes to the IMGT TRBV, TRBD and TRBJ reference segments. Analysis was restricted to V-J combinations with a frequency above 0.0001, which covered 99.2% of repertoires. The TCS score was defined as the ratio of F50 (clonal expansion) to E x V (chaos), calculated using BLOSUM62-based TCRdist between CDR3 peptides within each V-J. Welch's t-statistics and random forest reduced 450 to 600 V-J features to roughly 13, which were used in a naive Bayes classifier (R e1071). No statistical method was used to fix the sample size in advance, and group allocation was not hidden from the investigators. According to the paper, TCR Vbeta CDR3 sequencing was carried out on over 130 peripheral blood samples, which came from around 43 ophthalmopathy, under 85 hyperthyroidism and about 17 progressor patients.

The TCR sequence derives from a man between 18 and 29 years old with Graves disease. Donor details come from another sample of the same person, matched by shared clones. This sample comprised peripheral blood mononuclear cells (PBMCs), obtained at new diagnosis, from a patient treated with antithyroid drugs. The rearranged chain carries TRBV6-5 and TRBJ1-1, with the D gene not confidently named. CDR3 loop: CASSYALNTEAFF. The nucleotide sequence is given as TGTGCCAGCAGTTACGCATTGAACACTGAAGCTTTCTTT.